A single T cell receptor (beta chain) is shown here with its context. The antigen is not known. At one of its ends the junction is not consistent with the germline gene, which may arise from a read error. Unique-molecular-identifier-tagged TCR beta cDNA libraries were used. Via MiXCR, TCRdb re-called the PCR reads, giving one row per CDR3 protein. Here the sample spans roughly 570,000 distinct CDR3 sequences, around a third being singletons. The data belong to a study of post-analysis software for immune sequencing data. Overall study context: Relapsing-remitting, secondary progressive and progressive-relapsing forms made up the multiple sclerosis disease courses. Broader study findings: Compared against controls, patients with multiple sclerosis displayed significantly lower normalized Chao1 diversity. The authors found that F measure strongly co-clustered same-batch samples. Patients used about five TRBV segments, including TRBV5-6, TRBV5-1 and TRBV20-1, more often than controls.

CDR1 is DFQATT, CDR2 SNEGSKA, per germline (reference sequence). This CDR3 comprises 14 residues. Sequencing input: blood. The TCR comes from a girl between 2 and 17 years old with multiple sclerosis. The chain employs TRBV20-1 and TRBJ2-5; unclear D gene. The J call may be in error: the DNA end matches TRBJ2-7 better. The CDR3 bases are TGCAGTGCCAGAGACGGCAAGGGTCTTTACGAGCAGTACTTC. This encodes CSARDGKGLYEQYF.